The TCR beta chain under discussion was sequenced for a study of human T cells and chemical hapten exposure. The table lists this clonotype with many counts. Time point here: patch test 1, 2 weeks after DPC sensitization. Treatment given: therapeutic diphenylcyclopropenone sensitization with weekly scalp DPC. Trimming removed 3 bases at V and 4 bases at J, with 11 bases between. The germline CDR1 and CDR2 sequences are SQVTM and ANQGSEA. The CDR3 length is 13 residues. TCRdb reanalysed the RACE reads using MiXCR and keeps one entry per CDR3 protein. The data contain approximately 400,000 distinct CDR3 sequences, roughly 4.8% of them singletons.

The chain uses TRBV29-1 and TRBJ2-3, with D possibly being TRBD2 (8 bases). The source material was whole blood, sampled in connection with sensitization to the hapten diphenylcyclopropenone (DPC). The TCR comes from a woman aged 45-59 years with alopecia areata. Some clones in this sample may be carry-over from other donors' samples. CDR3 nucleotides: TGCAGCGTTGATAGCGGGACAGCAGATACGCAGTATTTT. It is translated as CSVDSGTADTQYF.